This TCR beta chain was recovered during a study of spatial heterogeneity in lung cancer (dated by TCRdb to the late 2010s). For the study in its entirety: Beta-chain transcripts were consistently detected in greater numbers than alpha-chain transcripts, which likely reflects a higher abundance of beta-chain transcripts. In the raw uncorrected reads, each unique combination of TCR and UMI appeared more than ten times on average. In non-small cell lung cancer, the study quantitatively compared TCR alpha and beta repertoires across several tumor regions, matched nontumor lung, and blood. The study linked features of the TCR repertoire to counts of nonsynonymous mutations, which were determined by whole-exome sequencing of tumor tissue. At surgery, about 210 tumor regions, fewer than 85 matched nontumor lung samples and 56 PBMC samples were TCR-sequenced for both alpha and beta chains. What the authors observed across the whole study: Additional single-cell paired TCR alpha and beta sequencing was considered necessary to confirm, at a functional level, the hypothesis that regional TCRs recognize regional mutations.

Read against the paper, the sample's time point label means: sample taken at primary tumor resection. Donors were under 95 patients with early-stage, untreated non-small cell lung cancer from the lung TRACERx cohort. TCR sequencing used whole RNA extracted from tumor and nontumor lung tissue, or from cryopreserved PBMC samples, without cell sorting. A patient was chosen for TCR sequencing only when enough RNA was available from at least two tumor regions. Tumor and adjacent nontumor lung specimens were reviewed by a lung pathologist before selection. From the cysteine through the phenylalanine, the CDR3 covers 15 amino acids. Here the CDR3 DNA is all that survives: 45 bases in frame from base 1. According to the germline V gene, CDR1 reads MNHEY and CDR2 reads SVGEGT. The junction shows trimming of 6 bases on V and 2 bases on J, plus 14 bases between the germline ends. Library method: 5' RACE. Sequencing took place on a NextSeq 500. To allow correction of PCR and sequencing errors, the TCR library protocol tagged every TCR cDNA molecule with a unique molecular identifier. The authors processed their data as follows. Decombinator tools were used for TCR identification, UMI-based error correction and CDR3 extraction. Expanded TCRs were defined as those above a frequency of 2 per 1,000, corresponding to the top 1% of the tumor frequency distribution. Each repertoire was subsampled 100 times to 5,000 TCRs, after which Renyi diversity was computed with the R vegan package. CDR3 similarity networks were built from amino acid triplet string-kernel similarity, connecting CDR3s with pairwise similarity above 0.82. TCRdb trimmed the raw reads at Q25, called clones with MiXCR and kept productive beta chains. Identical CDR3 protein sequences are pooled into one entry, listed with their most common genes and DNA. The V and J calls reflect TCRdb's pipeline rather than the authors' work. This sample holds some 5,400 distinct CDR3 sequences; 3% to 5% were observed only once. The ten largest make up 9.5% to 15% of the sample.

Ten or more counts support this clonotype. This clone's antigen is unknown. The record has no base qualities; no much larger clone is one base away. This receptor was obtained from a male donor with early-stage non-small cell lung cancer. Rearrangement joined TRBV6-2 or TRBV6-3 to TRBJ1-5, with the identity of the D gene unclear. Sequencing was performed on normal lung tissue next to the tumor, taken at surgery. The DNA reads TGTGCCAGCAGCCGAAGACTGGAGGGCAATCAGCCCCAGCATTTT. Its amino acids are CASSRRLEGNQPQHF.